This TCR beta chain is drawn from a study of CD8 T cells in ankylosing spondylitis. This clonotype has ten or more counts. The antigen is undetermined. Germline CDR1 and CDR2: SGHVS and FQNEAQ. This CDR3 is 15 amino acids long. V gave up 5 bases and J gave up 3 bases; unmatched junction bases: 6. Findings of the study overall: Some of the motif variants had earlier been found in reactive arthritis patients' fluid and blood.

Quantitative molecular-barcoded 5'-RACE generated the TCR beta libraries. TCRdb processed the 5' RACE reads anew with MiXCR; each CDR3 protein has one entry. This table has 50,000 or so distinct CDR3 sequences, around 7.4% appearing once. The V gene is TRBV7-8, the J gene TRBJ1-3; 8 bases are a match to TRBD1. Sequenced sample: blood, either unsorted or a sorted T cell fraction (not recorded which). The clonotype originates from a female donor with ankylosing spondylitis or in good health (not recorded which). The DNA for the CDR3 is TGTGCCAGCAGCCCTCAGGGGGCGCATGGAAACACCATATATTTT. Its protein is CASSPQGAHGNTIYF.